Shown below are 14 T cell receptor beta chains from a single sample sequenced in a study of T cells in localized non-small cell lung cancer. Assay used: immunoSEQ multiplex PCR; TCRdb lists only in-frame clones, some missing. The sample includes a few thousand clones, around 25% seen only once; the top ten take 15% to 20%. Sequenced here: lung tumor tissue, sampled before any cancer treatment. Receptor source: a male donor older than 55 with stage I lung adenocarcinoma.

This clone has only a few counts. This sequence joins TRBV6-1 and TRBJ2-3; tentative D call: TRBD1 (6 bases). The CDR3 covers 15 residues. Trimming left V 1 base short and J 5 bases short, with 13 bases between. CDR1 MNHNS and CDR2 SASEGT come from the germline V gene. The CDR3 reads CASSEGATGGDTQYF. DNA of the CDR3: TGTGCCAGCAGTGAAGGAGCGACAGGTGGAGATACGCAGTATTTT.

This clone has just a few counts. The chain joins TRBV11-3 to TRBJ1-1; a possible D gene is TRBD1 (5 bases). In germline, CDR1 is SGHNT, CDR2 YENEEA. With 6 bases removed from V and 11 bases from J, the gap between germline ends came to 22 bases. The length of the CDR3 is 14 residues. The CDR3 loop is CASRKRGTAIGAFF. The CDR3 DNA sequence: TGTGCCAGCAGGAAACGCGGGACGGCCATCGGGGCTTTCTTT. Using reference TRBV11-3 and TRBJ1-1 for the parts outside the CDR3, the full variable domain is EAGVVQSPRYKIIEKKQPVAFWCNPISGHNTLYWYLQNLGQGPELLIRYENEEAVDDSQLPKDRFSAERLKGVDSTLKIQPAELGDSAVYLCASRKRGTAIGAFFGQGTRLTVV.

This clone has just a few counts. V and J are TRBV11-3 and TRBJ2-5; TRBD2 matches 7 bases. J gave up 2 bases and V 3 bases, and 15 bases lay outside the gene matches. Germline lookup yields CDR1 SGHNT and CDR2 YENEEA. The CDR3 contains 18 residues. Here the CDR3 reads CASSLPPGSGDFQETQYF. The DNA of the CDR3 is TGTGCCAGCAGCTTGCCTCCAGGGAGCGGGGACTTTCAAGAGACCCAGTACTTC.

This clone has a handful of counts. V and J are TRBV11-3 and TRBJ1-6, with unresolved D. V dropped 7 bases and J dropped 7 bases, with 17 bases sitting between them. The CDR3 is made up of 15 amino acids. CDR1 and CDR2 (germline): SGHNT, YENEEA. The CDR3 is CASNLQYTSNSPLHF. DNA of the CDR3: TGTGCCAGCAACCTACAGTATACGTCCAATTCACCCCTCCACTTT.

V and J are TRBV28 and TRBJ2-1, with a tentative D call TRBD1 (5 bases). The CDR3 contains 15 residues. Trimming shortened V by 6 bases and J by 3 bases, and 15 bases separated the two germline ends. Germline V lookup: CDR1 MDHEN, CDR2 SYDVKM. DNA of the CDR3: TGTGCCAGCAGACACCCAGGGCGCGTCTACAATGAGCAGTTCTTC. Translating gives CASRHPGRVYNEQFF.

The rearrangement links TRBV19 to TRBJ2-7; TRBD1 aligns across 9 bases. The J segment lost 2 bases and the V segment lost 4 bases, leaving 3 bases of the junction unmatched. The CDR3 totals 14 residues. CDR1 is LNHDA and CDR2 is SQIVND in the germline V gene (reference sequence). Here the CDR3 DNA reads TGTGCCAGTAGTAGCGGACAGGGGACCTACGAGCAGTACTTC. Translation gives CASSSGQGTYEQYF.

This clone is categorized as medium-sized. The CDR3 coding sequence is TGTGCCAGCAGCTCCTCCCGCGGGGGGAATGAGCAGTTCTTC. Its translation: CASSSSRGGNEQFF. The J gene is TRBJ2-1, the V gene TRBV11-3; 8 positions agree with TRBD2. The germline V gene encodes CDR1 SGHNT and CDR2 YENEEA. The CDR3 sequence is 14 residues long. V lost 4 bases, J lost 7 bases, and 6 bases stayed unmatched.

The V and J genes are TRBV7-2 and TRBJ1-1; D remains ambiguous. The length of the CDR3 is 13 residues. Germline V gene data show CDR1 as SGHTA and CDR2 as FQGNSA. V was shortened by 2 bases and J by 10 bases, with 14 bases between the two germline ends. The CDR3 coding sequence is TGTGCCAGCAGCTTATTGGAGTGGACGGGAGCTTTCTTT. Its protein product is CASSLLEWTGAFF. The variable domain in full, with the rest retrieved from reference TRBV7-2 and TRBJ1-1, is GAGVSQSPSNKVTEKGKDVELRCDPISGHTALYWYRQSLGQGLEFLIYFQGNSAPDKSGLPSDRFSAERTGGSVSTLTIQRTQQEDSAVYLCASSLLEWTGAFFGQGTRLTVV.

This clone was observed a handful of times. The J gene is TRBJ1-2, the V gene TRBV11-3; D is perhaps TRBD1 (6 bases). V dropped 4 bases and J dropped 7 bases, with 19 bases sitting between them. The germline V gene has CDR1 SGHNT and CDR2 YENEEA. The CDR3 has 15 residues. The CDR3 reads CASSSGQRALSGYTF. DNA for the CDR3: TGTGCCAGCAGCTCTGGACAGCGGGCTCTCTCTGGCTACACCTTC.

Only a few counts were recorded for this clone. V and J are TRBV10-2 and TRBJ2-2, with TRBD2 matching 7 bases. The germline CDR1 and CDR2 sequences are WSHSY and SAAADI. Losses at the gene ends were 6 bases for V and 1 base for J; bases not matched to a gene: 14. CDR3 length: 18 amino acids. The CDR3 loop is CASRADSPTSRNTGELFF. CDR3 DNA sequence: TGCGCCAGCAGGGCTGACTCTCCGACTAGCCGGAACACCGGGGAGCTGTTTTTT.

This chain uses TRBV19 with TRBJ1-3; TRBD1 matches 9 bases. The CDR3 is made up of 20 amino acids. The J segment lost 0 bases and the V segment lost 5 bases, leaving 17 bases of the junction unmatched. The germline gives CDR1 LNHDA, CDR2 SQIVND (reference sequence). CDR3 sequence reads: CASSPPWNRGHRRSGNTIYF. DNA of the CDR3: TGTGCCAGTAGTCCCCCGTGGAACAGGGGGCACCGCCGCTCTGGAAACACCATATATTTT.

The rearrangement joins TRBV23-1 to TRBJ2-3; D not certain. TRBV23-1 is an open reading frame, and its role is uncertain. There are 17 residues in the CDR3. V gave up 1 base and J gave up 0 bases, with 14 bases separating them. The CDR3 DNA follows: TGCGCCAGCAGTCAATATCGACGGAAAAATAGCACAGATACGCAGTATTTT. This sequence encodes CASSQYRRKNSTDTQYF.

The chain's CDR3 is CASSYSGGFGNTIYF. The CDR3, as DNA: TGTGCCAGCAGTTACTCTGGAGGGTTTGGAAACACCATATATTTT. The gene calls are TRBV6-8 and TRBJ1-3; D unclear. Germline V gives CDR1 MNHGY, CDR2 SAAAGT. The germline V and J ends were trimmed by 0 bases and 3 bases, with 9 bases remaining between them. This CDR3 has 15 residues.

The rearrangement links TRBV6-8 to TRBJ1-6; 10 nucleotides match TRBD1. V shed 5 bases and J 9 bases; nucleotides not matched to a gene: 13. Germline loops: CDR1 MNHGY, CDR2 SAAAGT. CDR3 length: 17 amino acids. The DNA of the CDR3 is TGTGCCAGCAGTCCGGACAGGGGGAGACGTTCTGTTTCACCCCTCCACTTT. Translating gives CASSPDRGRRSVSPLHF.